This T cell receptor beta chain was identified in a study of shared clonotypes between healthy human individuals. For the study at large: Three plates each covered CD4 naive and memory; CD8 naive two, CD8 memory one.

Profiling relied on immunoSEQ multiplex PCR, and the TCRdb table lists in-frame clones only, not all of them. This table has around 650,000 clones, 90% to 97% appearing once. Germline CDR1 and CDR2: SGHVS and FQNEAQ. CDR3 length: 16 amino acids. Trimming took 5 bases from V and 4 from J; bases not matched to a gene: 13. With respect to this clone: Antigen: not known.

The naive CD8 subset, CD45RO-negative cells positively selected for CCR7, excluded terminally differentiated effector memory CD45RA+ cells. Donors were healthy HIV-negative adults without recent acute infections or vaccinations. Only Caucasian adults living in Nashville, Tennessee made up the donor group. General study points: Unshared clonotypes carried lower generation probabilities than those common to all four donors.

The source of this sequence is a woman in her twenties or thirties in good health. Material: naive CD8+ T cells sorted from blood. The chain combines TRBV7-8 with TRBJ2-5; TRBD2 aligns across 7 bases. The CDR3 sequence is CASSRPETSLGETQYF. For the CDR3, the DNA is TGTGCCAGCAGCCGTCCCGAGACTAGCCTGGGAGAGACCCAGTACTTC. Full variable domain (remainder filled in from reference TRBV7-8 and TRBJ2-5): GAGVSQSPRYKVAKRGQDVALRCDPISGHVSLFWYQQALGQGPEFLTYFQNEAQLDKSGLPSDRFFAERPEGSVSTLKIQRTQQEDSAVYLCASSRPETSLGETQYFGPGTRLLVL.